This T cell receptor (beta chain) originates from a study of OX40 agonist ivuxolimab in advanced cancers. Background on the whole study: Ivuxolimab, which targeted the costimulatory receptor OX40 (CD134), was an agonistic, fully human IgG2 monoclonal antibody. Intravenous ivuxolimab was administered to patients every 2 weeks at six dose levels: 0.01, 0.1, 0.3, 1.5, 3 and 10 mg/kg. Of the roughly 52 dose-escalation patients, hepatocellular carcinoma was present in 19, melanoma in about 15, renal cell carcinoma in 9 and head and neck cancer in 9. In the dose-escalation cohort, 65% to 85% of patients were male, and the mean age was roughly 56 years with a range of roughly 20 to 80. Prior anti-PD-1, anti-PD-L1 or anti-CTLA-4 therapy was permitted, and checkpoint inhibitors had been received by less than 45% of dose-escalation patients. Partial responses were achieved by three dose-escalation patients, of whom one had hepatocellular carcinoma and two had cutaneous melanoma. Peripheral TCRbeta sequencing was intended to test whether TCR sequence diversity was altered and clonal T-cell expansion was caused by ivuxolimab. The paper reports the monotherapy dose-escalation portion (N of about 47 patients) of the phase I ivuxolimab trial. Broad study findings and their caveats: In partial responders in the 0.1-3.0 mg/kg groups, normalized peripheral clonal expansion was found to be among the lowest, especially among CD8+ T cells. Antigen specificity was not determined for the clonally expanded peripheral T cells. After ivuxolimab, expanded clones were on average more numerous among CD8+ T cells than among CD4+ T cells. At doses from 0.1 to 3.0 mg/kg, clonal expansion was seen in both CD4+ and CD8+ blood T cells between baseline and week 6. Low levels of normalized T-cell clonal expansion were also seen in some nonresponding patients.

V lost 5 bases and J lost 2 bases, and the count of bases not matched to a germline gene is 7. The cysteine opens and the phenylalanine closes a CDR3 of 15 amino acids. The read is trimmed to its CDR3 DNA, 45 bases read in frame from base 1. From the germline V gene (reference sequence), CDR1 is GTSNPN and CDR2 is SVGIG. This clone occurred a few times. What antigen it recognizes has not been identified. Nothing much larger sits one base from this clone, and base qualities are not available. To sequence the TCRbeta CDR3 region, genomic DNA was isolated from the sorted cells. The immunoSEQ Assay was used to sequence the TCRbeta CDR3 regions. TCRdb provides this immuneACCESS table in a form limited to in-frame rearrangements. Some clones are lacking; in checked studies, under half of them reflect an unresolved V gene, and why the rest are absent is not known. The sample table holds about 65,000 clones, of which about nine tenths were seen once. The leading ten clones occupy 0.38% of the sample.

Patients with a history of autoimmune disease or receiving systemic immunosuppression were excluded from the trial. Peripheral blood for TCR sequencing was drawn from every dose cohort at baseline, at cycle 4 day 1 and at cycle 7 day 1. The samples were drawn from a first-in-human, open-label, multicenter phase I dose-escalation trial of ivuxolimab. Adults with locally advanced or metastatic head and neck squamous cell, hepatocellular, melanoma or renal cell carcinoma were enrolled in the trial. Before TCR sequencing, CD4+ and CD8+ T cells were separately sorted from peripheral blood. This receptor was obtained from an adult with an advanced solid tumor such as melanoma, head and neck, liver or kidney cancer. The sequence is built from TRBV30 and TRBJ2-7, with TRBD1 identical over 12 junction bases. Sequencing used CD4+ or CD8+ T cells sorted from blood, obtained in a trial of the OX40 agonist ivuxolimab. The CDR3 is CAWVPGTGGPYEQYF. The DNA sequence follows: TGTGCCTGGGTCCCCGGGACAGGGGGCCCCTACGAGCAGTACTTC.